These 21 T cell receptor beta chains share one sample of origin, sequenced in a study of fetal regulatory T cell absence and autoimmunity. TCRdb's table, derived via immunoSEQ multiplex PCR, lists solely in-frame clones and lacks some. The table records roughly 95,000 clones, about three quarters of them present only once. The sequenced sample was pancreas tissue. Every receptor here comes from a male donor with IPEX syndrome.

The chain combines TRBV7-6 with TRBJ2-2; TRBD1 matches 8 bases. Looked up from germline, CDR1 is SGHVS and CDR2 is FNYEAQ. V was clipped by 4 bases and J by 6 bases; unmatched bases: 16. The CDR3 contains 18 residues. The CDR3 nucleotides are TGTGCCAGCAGCTCACCCGGGAACAGGGGGTTTAAACCCGGGGAGCTGTTTTTT. It codes for CASSSPGNRGFKPGELFF.

This clone was picked up a small number of times. V and J are TRBV2 and TRBJ2-3; 10 bases align to TRBD2. The CDR3 runs 15 residues. Germline V gene lookup returns CDR1 SNHLY and CDR2 FYNNEI. The V and J ends lost 6 bases and 0 bases, in that order; junction bases with no gene match: 3. The CDR3 coding sequence is TGTGCCAGCAGCGGACTAGCGGCTAGCACAGATACGCAGTATTTT. It is translated as CASSGLAASTDTQYF.

This sequence joins TRBV5-1 and TRBJ2-7, with D hard to call. Trimming removed 2 bases from V and 3 bases from J, with 12 bases in between. CDR1 is SGHRS, CDR2 YFSETQ, per germline. CDR3 length: 14 residues. The CDR3 DNA sequence: TGCGCCAGCAGCTTAGAACTTAACATCTACGAGCAGTACTTC. It translates to CASSLELNIYEQYF.

This clone has just a few counts. The chain recombines TRBV7-2 with TRBJ2-5; D might be TRBD1 (6 bases). The CDR3 covers 14 residues. V gave up 4 bases and J gave up 1 base, with 10 bases separating them. CDR1 and CDR2 (germline): SGHTA, FQGNSA. CDR3 coding DNA: TGTGCCAGCAGCTATTTGACAGGCCAAGAGACCCAGTACTTC. Its protein product is CASSYLTGQETQYF.

The rearrangement links TRBV5-8 to TRBJ1-1, with 7 bases that match TRBD1. The V and J ends lost 5 bases and 3 bases, in that order; junction bases with no gene match: 4. The CDR3 runs 13 residues. Germline V gene lookup returns CDR1 SGHTS and CDR2 YDEGEE. CDR3 residues: CASSYDRDTEAFF. The CDR3 region has the DNA TGTGCCAGCAGTTATGACAGGGACACTGAAGCTTTCTTT.

CDR3 DNA: TGTGCCAGCAGCCTAACAGGGGGCCTCTCCTACGAGCAGTACTTC. Amino acid sequence: CASSLTGGLSYEQYF. The rearrangement links TRBV6-1 to TRBJ2-7, with TRBD1 matching 9 bases. Germline CDR1 MNHNS, CDR2 SASEGT. J gave up 0 bases and V 6 bases, and 6 bases lay outside the gene matches. This CDR3 contains 15 residues.

This clone occurred a few times. The chain recombines TRBV10-3 with TRBJ1-5; D unresolved. This CDR3 has 11 residues. The V gene's germline CDR1 is ENHRY and CDR2 SYGVKD. V was cut by 2 bases and J by 11 bases, with 7 bases left in between. In DNA, the CDR3 is TGTGCCATCAGTGAGACGGGCGCCCAGCATTTT. Translation: CAISETGAQHF.

This clone has only one observation. The V gene is TRBV6-7, the J gene TRBJ2-5; 7 bases are shared with TRBD1. TRBV6-7 counts as an open reading frame of uncertain function. J gave up 4 bases and V 6 bases, and 11 bases lay outside the gene matches. The CDR3 is 15 amino acids. The CDR3 sequence is CASSRVRGCVETQYF. The CDR3 DNA sequence: TGTGCCAGCAGCCGAGTCAGGGGGTGTGTAGAGACCCAGTACTTC.

V is TRBV27 and J is TRBJ2-1; possibly TRBD2 for D (5 bases). The germline V gene has CDR1 MNHEY and CDR2 SMNVEV (reference sequence). The CDR3 sequence is 15 residues long. Between the trimmed V and J ends, which lost 4 bases and 6 bases, there was a span of 16 bases. The CDR3 DNA follows: TGTGCCAGCAGTTACGTCCCTAGCTTCGGCAATGAGCAGTTCTTC. Translating gives CASSYVPSFGNEQFF.

This clone was counted a few times. The rearrangement links TRBV9 to TRBJ2-5; possible D gene TRBD2, 6 bases. The CDR3 is 15 residues long. The germline V and J ends were trimmed by 0 bases and 2 bases, with 11 bases remaining between them. CDR1 SGDLS and CDR2 YYNGEE come from the germline V gene. Here the CDR3 reads CASSVGRVPQETQYF. As DNA, the CDR3 is TGTGCCAGCAGCGTAGGGAGGGTGCCTCAAGAGACCCAGTACTTC.

This clone ranks as medium-sized. The rearrangement joins TRBV6-6 to TRBJ1-2, with TRBD1 matching 11 bases. In germline, CDR1 is MNHNY, CDR2 SVGAGI (reference sequence). The CDR3 covers 12 residues. Trimming cost V 7 bases and J 6 bases; bases outside gene matches: 1. This chain's CDR3 is CASKGQGDGYTF. As DNA, the CDR3 is TGTGCCAGCAAGGGACAGGGGGATGGCTACACCTTC.

The J gene is TRBJ2-5, the V gene TRBV4-1; 8 bases are shared with TRBD2. Germline CDR1 reads MGHRA; CDR2 reads YSYEKL. Trimming took 4 bases from V and 1 from J; bases not matched to a gene: 5. This CDR3 contains 15 residues. The CDR3 coding sequence is TGCGCCAGCAGCCTTAGCGGGACCGTCCAAGAGACCCAGTACTTC. This codes for CASSLSGTVQETQYF.

This chain links TRBV29-1 with TRBJ2-3; 9 positions agree with TRBD2. The CDR3 loop spans 19 amino acids. The ends lost 0 bases at V and 2 bases at J; junction bases unmatched: 15. The germline V gene has CDR1 SQVTM and CDR2 ANQGSEA. DNA for the CDR3: TGCAGCGTTGAAGATCTAGGACTAGCGCCTGAGCGTCTCACAGATACGCAGTATTTT. Its protein is CSVEDLGLAPERLTDTQYF.

This sequence joins TRBV11-2 and TRBJ2-1, with 10 bases matching TRBD2. CDR1 is SGHAT, CDR2 FQNNGV, per germline. With V trimmed by 3 bases and J by 7 bases, 12 bases remained unmatched. CDR3 length: 17 amino acids. For the CDR3, the DNA is TGTGCCAGCAGCTTGGGGATAGCGGGAGGAGTGGGGAATGAGCAGTTCTTC. It is translated as CASSLGIAGGVGNEQFF.

The chain has TRBV5-4 and TRBJ2-7; TRBD1 aligns across 10 bases. The germline gives CDR1 SGHNT, CDR2 YYREEE (reference sequence). V gave up 5 bases and J gave up 4 bases; unmatched junction bases: 6. CDR3 length: 14 residues. CDR3 nucleotides: TGTGCCAGCAGGAGACAGGGGGCAGGGTACGAGCAGTACTTC. This translates into CASRRQGAGYEQYF.

The V and J genes are TRBV7-2 and TRBJ1-4; D gene ambiguous. CDR1 and CDR2 from the germline V gene are SGHTA and FQGNSA. The CDR3 spans 13 residues. V was trimmed by 3 bases and J by 10 bases, leaving 12 bases between them. The CDR3 sequence: CASSFVSYGKLFF. The CDR3 DNA reads TGTGCCAGCAGCTTCGTATCATATGGAAAACTGTTTTTT.

This clone occurred once. One end of the junction varies from germline; a read error may be responsible. J is TRBJ1-2 and V is TRBV5-1; D call uncertain. The CDR3 has 13 amino acids. The germline CDR1 and CDR2 sequences are SGHRS and YFSETQ. Here the CDR3 reads CASSLRGPRTSNF. For the CDR3, the DNA is TGCGCCAGCAGCTTGAGAGGGCCCCGCACTTCCAACTTC. The full variable domain, its missing parts supplied by reference TRBV5-1 and TRBJ1-2, is KAGVTQTPRYLIKTRGQQVTLSCSPISGHRSVSWYQQTPGQGLQFLFEYFSETQRNKGNFPGRFSGRQFSNSRSEMNVSTLELGDSALYLCASSLRGPRTSNFGSGTRLTVV.

The J gene is TRBJ2-5, the V gene TRBV6-1; the match to TRBD2 covers 8 bases. CDR1 and CDR2 from the germline V gene are MNHNS and SASEGT. There are 14 residues in the CDR3. The trim removed 8 bases at V and 3 bases at J, leaving 8 bases unmatched. In DNA, the CDR3 is TGTGCCAGCGGGGCGGTAGCGGGAAAAGAGACCCAGTACTTC. This translates into CASGAVAGKETQYF.

The chain employs TRBV5-4 and TRBJ2-5; perhaps TRBD2 as D (6 bases). Deletions cut 0 bases from V and 2 bases from J, with 11 bases between. Germline V gene data show CDR1 as SGHNT and CDR2 as YYREEE (reference sequence). The CDR3 totals 15 residues. The CDR3 sequence: CASSLGGTSQETQYF. The CDR3 DNA reads TGTGCCAGCAGCTTGGGGGGGACTTCTCAAGAGACCCAGTACTTC.

This clone was found once. The chain carries TRBV11-3 and TRBJ2-7, with a possible D match to TRBD1 (5 bases). V gave up 4 bases and J gave up 1 base, with 17 bases separating them. This CDR3 has 16 amino acids. The germline CDR1 and CDR2 sequences are SGHNT and YENEEA. This CDR3 is CASSSPVQGISYEQYF. CDR3 bases: TGTGCCAGCAGCTCCCCCGTCCAGGGAATATCCTACGAGCAGTACTTC.

This chain joins TRBV6-1 and TRBJ2-7; TRBD1 matches at 9 bases. CDR3 size: 15 residues. Germline V gene lookup returns CDR1 MNHNS and CDR2 SASEGT. The junction had 8 bases not matched to a gene; V was cut back by 6 bases and J by 2 bases. The CDR3 DNA sequence: TGTGCCAGCAGCGCCCCAAGGACAGGGGCCTACGAGCAGTACTTC. Amino acids: CASSAPRTGAYEQYF.